The present T cell receptor (beta chain) was sequenced within a study of blood T cells in healthy people across ages (dated by TCRdb to 2014 to 2015). Study-level background: In model experiments, roughly one uniquely barcoded TCR beta cDNA molecule per two T cells was captured by template switching. To track age-related changes in TCR beta repertoire diversity, the study relied on deep sequencing normalized with unique cDNA molecular identifiers. Donors were grouped into four age groups: young (average 16 years), middle-aged (39), aged (approximately 58) and long-lived (over 80). To avoid experimental bias, donors of different ages were distributed randomly across sequencing lanes. Two additional independent replicas of 1 million unique cDNA reads from the same blood draw were analyzed for two donors (one aged 18 to 30 and one aged 80 or older).

Library generation was performed with 5' RACE. The instrument given in TCRdb is Illumina HiSeq 2500. The second PCR ran for about 7 to 11 cycles and used a J-beta primer mix along with a sample-barcoded 5' primer. Each TCR beta cDNA molecule received a unique molecular identifier from a template-switch 5' adaptor carrying 12 random nucleotides. At least 2.5 million CDR3-containing paired-end reads were obtained from each sample. The Mint cDNA synthesis kit, primed by a TRBC-specific oligonucleotide, was used to synthesize first-strand cDNA from all RNA. All cDNA was treated with uracil-DNA glycosylase and then went through a first 18-cycle PCR with the universal primers M1SS and BC2_uni_R. The published analysis was carried out like this. For normalization, 1 million high-quality reads, each with a distinct molecular identifier, were randomly selected from each sample. Instead of being binned into consensus sequences, reads that shared molecular identifiers were thrown out. MiTCR, run with a Q25 quality threshold and the strictest error-elimination algorithm, handled CDR3 identification, clonotype clustering and error correction. Lower-bound total TCR beta diversity was estimated with a nonparametric unseen species model using Euler transformation. In TCRdb, the public reads were trimmed at Q25 with fastp and aligned with MiXCR, with productive beta chains retained. Here each entry gathers all rows of one CDR3 protein and keeps the most common genes and DNA. In this record, the V and J calls reflect TCRdb's handling and not the investigators' own analysis. The sample has hundreds of thousands of distinct CDR3 sequences on record, 20% to 25% of them singletons. Clones ranked in the top ten supply 3.6% of the sample.

Beyond this particular receptor, the publication reports: Total diversity estimates from one million sequenced T cells were considered lower bounds and underestimates. The percentage of naive T cells measured by flow cytometry correlated strongly with observed TCR beta diversity. Conclusive comparison of naive and antigen-experienced compartments was prevented by the profiling of bulk unsorted PBMCs. As age increased, observed TCR beta diversity per million T cells dropped in a roughly linear way, and a significant reduction was already evident by age 40. Compared with the aged group, the long-lived group had more naive CD4+ T cells, fewer expanded clones and increased TCR diversity, a pattern suggesting age selection. Donor CMV infection status was unknown, potentially confounding age-related changes in expanded clonotypes.

Turning to this clonotype: It lacks a known antigen. Per-base quality was not reported, and no clone a single base away is much larger than it.

The roughly 39 donors, aged roughly 6 to 100 years, were systemically healthy Caucasian individuals from Russia. Ten milliliters of peripheral blood were drawn from each donor into EDTA-treated Vacutainer tubes. PBMCs were isolated by Ficoll-Paque density-gradient centrifugation, with at least 7 million obtained per sample. Total RNA was extracted from PBMCs with Trizol reagent, with at least 5 micrograms obtained per sample. Naive CD45RAhigh/CD27high T cell percentages were measured by flow cytometry on a PBMC aliquot from every donor. The germline V gene (reference sequence) specifies LNHDA as CDR1 and SQIVND as CDR2. The CDR3 has 15 amino acids, counting the end cysteine and phenylalanine. The entry retains the CDR3 DNA only, 45 bases that are in frame from base 1. The junction shows trimming of 10 bases on V and 7 bases on J, and the gene matches do not reach 12 bases of it.

The chain is assembled from TRBV19 and TRBJ1-6; TRBD1 matches 8 bases in the middle. This receptor was obtained from a man aged 65 to 85 in good health. Material for sequencing was blood. Here is the DNA: TGTGCCACCACCGGGACAGGAGGTCTGAATTCACCCCTCCACTTT. This translates into CATTGTGGLNSPLHF.